The 28 T cell receptor beta chains reported below all come from one sample, sequenced in a study of regulatory and conventional T cells in RAG deficiency. This table comes from immunoSEQ multiplex PCR, and its TCRdb copy is limited to in-frame clones, with some not included. The top ten clones hold roughly 0.73% of a sample with 22,000 or so clones, 85% to 95% of them seen once. The sorted conventional CD4+ T cells were CD25-low and CD127-high, with genomic DNA sequenced. Another study also made use of these data, one on regulatory T cells. That report notes: Amplification used 52 TRBV primers and 13 TRBJ primers.

The specimen sequenced was CD4+ T cells sorted from blood. Receptor source: a human donor in good health.

CDR3 region: CASRGDRANQPQHF. The CDR3 DNA sequence: TGTGCCAGTAGGGGGGACAGGGCAAATCAGCCCCAGCATTTT. V gene TRBV19 combines with J gene TRBJ1-5; 9 bases agree with TRBD1. Germline V gives CDR1 LNHDA, CDR2 SQIVND (reference sequence). This CDR3 spans 14 amino acids. Trimming at V came to 6 bases and at J to 4 bases, leaving 4 bases not matched to a gene.

The chain joins TRBV7-9 to TRBJ1-4; no reliable D call. V was shortened by 1 base and J by 2 bases, with 11 bases between the two germline ends. The CDR3 is 16 amino acids. CDR1 SEHNR and CDR2 FQNEAQ come from the germline V gene (reference sequence). CDR3 DNA sequence: TGTGCCAGCAGCTTAGTCTCTGGGCACACTAATGAAAAACTGTTTTTT. Its protein product is CASSLVSGHTNEKLFF.

This sequence joins TRBV19 and TRBJ1-1; possible D gene TRBD1, 6 bases. The CDR3 contains 13 residues. The V gene's germline CDR1 is LNHDA and CDR2 SQIVND (reference sequence). V was clipped by 5 bases and J by 3 bases, with 10 bases between them. The CDR3 here is CASSGQGYTEAFF. CDR3 DNA: TGTGCCAGTAGTGGGCAGGGGTACACTGAAGCTTTCTTT.

The chain has TRBV30 and TRBJ2-4, with D possibly TRBD1 on 5 matching bases. This CDR3 is built from 15 residues. V gave up 2 bases and J gave up 0 bases, with 11 bases separating them. Germline V lookup: CDR1 GTSNPN, CDR2 SVGIG (reference sequence). CDR3 coding DNA: TGTGCCTGGAGTAAAGGGGTTCTAGCCAAAAACATTCAGTACTTC. Its protein is CAWSKGVLAKNIQYF.

This clone was found a few times. V gene TRBV5-1 combines with J gene TRBJ2-1, with no clear D. Between the trimmed V and J ends, which lost 1 base and 0 bases, there was a span of 8 bases. This CDR3 is built from 15 residues. CDR1 is SGHRS, CDR2 YFSETQ, per germline. The CDR3 DNA is TGCGCCAGCAGCTTGCACGGAGACTCCTACAATGAGCAGTTCTTC. It specifies CASSLHGDSYNEQFF. The full variable domain, completed using reference TRBV5-1 and TRBJ2-1, is KAGVTQTPRYLIKTRGQQVTLSCSPISGHRSVSWYQQTPGQGLQFLFEYFSETQRNKGNFPGRFSGRQFSNSRSEMNVSTLELGDSALYLCASSLHGDSYNEQFFGPGTRLTVL.

Here the CDR3 reads CASSLEWSNQPQHF. The CDR3 DNA is TGTGCCAGCAGCTTAGAGTGGAGTAATCAGCCCCAGCATTTT. V is TRBV11-2 and J is TRBJ1-5; D is undetermined. CDR3 length: 14 amino acids. Per the germline V gene, CDR1 is SGHAT and CDR2 is FQNNGV. Trimming took 0 bases from V and 4 from J, leaving 7 bases between them.

V usage is TRBV5-1 and J usage is TRBJ2-7, with 8 bases aligning to TRBD2. The CDR3 has 17 residues. V shed 2 bases and J 6 bases; nucleotides not matched to a gene: 16. Germline values: CDR1 SGHRS, CDR2 YFSETQ. The CDR3: CASSLARSGGTRTEQYF. DNA for the CDR3: TGCGCCAGCAGCTTAGCGCGTTCGGGAGGGACGAGGACCGAGCAGTACTTC.

V gene TRBV2 combines with J gene TRBJ2-7; D not resolved. V was shortened by 3 bases and J by 2 bases, with 5 bases between the two germline ends. The CDR3 runs 12 residues. Germline lookup yields CDR1 SNHLY and CDR2 FYNNEI. The CDR3 coding sequence is TGTGCCAGCAGTGAGGTCGCCTACGAGCAGTACTTC. Protein product: CASSEVAYEQYF.

The CDR3 nucleotides are TGTGCCAGCAGCCAAGCCACTAGCGGGTCTTGGGATACGCAGTATTTT. It encodes CASSQATSGSWDTQYF. This rearrangement joins TRBV4-2 to TRBJ2-3; 9 bases fit TRBD2. After removal of 1 base from V and 6 bases from J, the junction contained 8 bases not matched to a gene. This CDR3 spans 16 amino acids. CDR1 and CDR2 from the germline V gene are LGHNA and YNFKEQ.

The genes are TRBV28 and TRBJ1-1; no clear D gene. CDR1 and CDR2 from the germline V gene are MDHEN and SYDVKM. This CDR3 region has 13 residues. Trimming took 7 bases from V and 0 from J, leaving 9 bases between them. This CDR3 is CASTPRLNTEAFF. The CDR3 DNA reads TGTGCCAGCACACCGCGACTGAACACTGAAGCTTTCTTT.

This chain uses TRBV5-1 with TRBJ1-1; D uncertain. The CDR3 has 13 amino acids. Per germline, CDR1 SGHRS and CDR2 YFSETQ. Trimming removed 2 bases at V and 3 bases at J, with 8 bases between. The CDR3 spells CASSFKSDTEAFF. For the CDR3, the DNA is TGCGCCAGCAGCTTCAAATCGGACACTGAAGCTTTCTTT.

The chain links TRBV9 to TRBJ1-2, with D possibly TRBD1 on 5 matching bases. The CDR3 has 13 amino acids. V dropped 0 bases and J dropped 4 bases, with 7 bases sitting between them. From germline, CDR1 is SGDLS and CDR2 YYNGEE. CDR3 in amino acids: CASSVVGGYGYTF. CDR3 in DNA: TGTGCCAGCAGCGTAGTGGGGGGCTATGGCTACACCTTC.

This chain links TRBV9 with TRBJ1-3, with D tentatively TRBD1 (5 bases). CDR1 SGDLS and CDR2 YYNGEE come from the germline V gene. The V and J ends lost 3 bases and 3 bases respectively, with 10 bases between them. The CDR3 covers 14 residues. CDR3 bases: TGTGCCAGCAGCGAACAGGCTAGTGGAAACACCATATATTTT. This codes for CASSEQASGNTIYF.

The chain carries TRBV10-3 and TRBJ1-1; D not resolved. Germline V gene lookup returns CDR1 ENHRY and CDR2 SYGVKD. The CDR3 is 12 amino acids. Deletions cut 4 bases from V and 1 base from J, with 4 bases between. In DNA form, the CDR3 reads TGTGCCATCAGTGCGGCGAACACTGAAGCTTTCTTT. Translated: CAISAANTEAFF.

The genes are TRBV2 and TRBJ1-4, with 9 positions matching TRBD1. This CDR3 has 17 amino acids. J gave up 4 bases and V 5 bases, and 11 bases lay outside the gene matches. Germline V gene data show CDR1 as SNHLY and CDR2 as FYNNEI. The chain's CDR3 is CASSLQGAASLNEKLFF. In nucleotides, the CDR3 is TGTGCCAGCAGTTTACAGGGGGCTGCGAGCCTTAATGAAAAACTGTTTTTT.

The J gene is TRBJ2-1, the V gene TRBV19; D gene uncertain. Germline-derived CDR1 and CDR2 are LNHDA and SQIVND (reference sequence). With 8 bases removed from V and 6 bases from J, the gap between germline ends came to 17 bases. The CDR3 extends over 14 amino acids. The CDR3 DNA is TGTGCCAGTTCACAGAGACTCCAAGGCAATGAGCAGTTCTTC. Translated, it gives CASSQRLQGNEQFF.

J is TRBJ2-5 and V is TRBV18; D possibly uses TRBD1 or TRBD2 (6 bases each). The CDR3 loop spans 14 amino acids. Deletions cut 0 bases from V and 7 bases from J, with 12 bases between. From germline, CDR1 is KGHSH and CDR2 LQKENI. The CDR3: CASSPPGGAGTQYF. DNA of the CDR3: TGTGCCAGCTCACCACCGGGGGGCGCGGGGACCCAGTACTTC.

The chain recombines TRBV27 with TRBJ1-2; TRBD1 agrees at 10 bases. This CDR3 has 14 amino acids. CDR1 MNHEY and CDR2 SMNVEV come from the germline V gene (reference sequence). Losses at the gene ends were 6 bases for V and 4 bases for J; bases not matched to a gene: 5. CDR3 region: CASRQTGGIYGYTF. DNA of the CDR3: TGTGCCAGCAGACAGACAGGGGGCATCTATGGCTACACCTTC.

The CDR3: CSVSSGTTSTDTQYF. The CDR3 DNA reads TGCAGCGTTTCGTCCGGAACTACTAGCACAGATACGCAGTATTTT. The chain employs TRBV29-1 and TRBJ2-3; D not resolved. The CDR3 totals 15 residues. V was cut by 5 bases and J by 0 bases, with 15 bases left in between. In germline, CDR1 is SQVTM, CDR2 ANQGSEA.

V and J are TRBV11-3 and TRBJ2-1; a possible D gene is TRBD1 (5 bases). The V and J ends lost 2 bases and 3 bases respectively, with 11 bases between them. Germline lookup yields CDR1 SGHNT and CDR2 YENEEA. The CDR3 consists of 15 residues. The CDR3 DNA reads TGTGCCAGCAGCTTATCTCCAGGGCTCTACAATGAGCAGTTCTTC. It yields the protein CASSLSPGLYNEQFF.

The CDR3 DNA reads as TGTGCCAGCAGGGTAGCACCAGATACGCAGTATTTT. Amino acids: CASRVAPDTQYF. V gene TRBV6-1 combines with J gene TRBJ2-3; no clear D. This CDR3 is built from 12 residues. Germline V gene lookup returns CDR1 MNHNS and CDR2 SASEGT. The V gene lost 6 bases and the J gene lost 4 bases, with 8 bases spanning the gap.

The V and J genes are TRBV15 and TRBJ1-3; no firm D call. Germline V gene data show CDR1 as LNHNV and CDR2 as YYDKDF (reference sequence). The V end lost 0 bases, the J end lost 4 bases, and 13 bases lay between the germline ends. There are 16 residues in the CDR3. The CDR3 is CATSRERGIPGNTIYF. In DNA, the CDR3 is TGTGCCACCAGCAGAGAACGGGGTATCCCCGGAAACACCATATATTTT.

This chain connects TRBV11-3 to TRBJ2-2; D is possibly TRBD2 (6 bases). The CDR3 sequence is 15 residues long. Trimming removed 3 bases from V and 4 bases from J, with 12 bases in between. In germline, CDR1 is SGHNT, CDR2 YENEEA. In DNA form, the CDR3 reads TGTGCCAGCAGCTTGGAGGGATACGGCACCGGGGAGCTGTTTTTT. Translating it yields CASSLEGYGTGELFF. Full variable domain (missing parts from reference TRBV11-3 and TRBJ2-2): EAGVVQSPRYKIIEKKQPVAFWCNPISGHNTLYWYLQNLGQGPELLIRYENEEAVDDSQLPKDRFSAERLKGVDSTLKIQPAELGDSAVYLCASSLEGYGTGELFFGEGSRLTVL.

CDR3 amino acids: CASSRDRGAHEQYF. The CDR3 bases are TGTGCCAGCAGCCGCGACAGGGGCGCGCACGAGCAGTACTTC. This chain joins TRBV6-5 and TRBJ2-7, with 8 bases fitting TRBD1. J was trimmed by 5 bases and V by 6 bases; bases with no gene match: 9. Germline V gene sequence: CDR1 MNHEY, CDR2 SVGAGI. The CDR3 has 14 residues.

This clone was detected a few times. The chain carries TRBV9 and TRBJ1-3; D unclear. The V end lost 3 bases, the J end lost 3 bases, and 7 bases lay between the germline ends. CDR3 size: 13 residues. From germline, CDR1 is SGDLS and CDR2 YYNGEE. CDR3 protein: CASSGVFGNTIYF. CDR3 DNA sequence: TGTGCCAGCAGCGGAGTTTTTGGAAACACCATATATTTT.

This chain connects TRBV18 to TRBJ2-1; D may be TRBD1 (5 bases). Germline CDR1 KGHSH, CDR2 LQKENI. With 2 bases removed from V and 2 bases from J, the gap between germline ends came to 7 bases. This CDR3 has 14 amino acids. The chain's CDR3 is CASSPETAYNEQFF. CDR3 sequence (DNA): TGTGCCAGCTCACCAGAGACAGCCTACAATGAGCAGTTCTTC.

J is TRBJ2-7 and V is TRBV11-2; 8 positions match TRBD2. Germline V gene data show CDR1 as SGHAT and CDR2 as FQNNGV. The CDR3 is made up of 16 amino acids. The ends lost 2 bases at V and 2 bases at J; junction bases unmatched: 8. DNA for the CDR3: TGTGCCAGCAGCTTATCCAGCGGGAGCCTAACCTACGAGCAGTACTTC. This codes for CASSLSSGSLTYEQYF.

The rearrangement links TRBV28 to TRBJ1-5; TRBD1 aligns across 10 bases. This CDR3 is built from 16 residues. V trimming: 4 bases; J trimming: 6 bases; junction bases outside the gene matches: 9. From germline, CDR1 is MDHEN and CDR2 SYDVKM. The CDR3, as DNA: TGTGCCAGCAGTTCAAAGACAGGGGGCTCTGGTCAGCCCCAGCATTTT. Amino acid sequence: CASSSKTGGSGQPQHF.